The 29 T cell receptor beta chains in this list originate from one sample, sequenced in a study of T cell responses to AZD1222 COVID-19 vaccine. Libraries were prepared by immunoSEQ multiplex PCR; TCRdb keeps only in-frame clonotypes and omits some of them. Of 130,000 to 150,000 clones in the sample, 91% were seen once. The sequenced sample was peripheral blood, obtained 28 days after the second AZD1222 dose. The receptors were sampled from an adult who received the AZD1222 COVID-19 vaccine.

The chain joins TRBV2 to TRBJ1-1, with TRBD1 matching over 11 bases. The CDR3 contains 15 residues. Per the germline V gene, CDR1 is SNHLY and CDR2 is FYNNEI. Trimming at V came to 4 bases and at J to 5 bases, leaving 6 bases not matched to a gene. The CDR3 sequence is CASSGEGQGGTEAFF. The CDR3 DNA sequence: TGTGCCAGCAGTGGGGAGGGACAGGGGGGTACTGAAGCTTTCTTT.

The J gene is TRBJ1-2, the V gene TRBV6-4, with D possibly TRBD1 on 6 matching bases. The V gene lost 7 bases and the J gene lost 1 base, with 16 bases spanning the gap. CDR3 length: 15 residues. CDR1 and CDR2 from the germline V gene are MRHNA and SNTAGT. The chain's CDR3 is CASTPDSLSNYGYTF. The DNA of the CDR3 is TGTGCCAGCACCCCGGACAGCCTTAGTAACTATGGCTACACCTTC.

The chain recombines TRBV19 with TRBJ1-1; D unresolved. The CDR3 runs 16 residues. Per germline, CDR1 LNHDA and CDR2 SQIVND (reference sequence). V lost 0 bases and J 1 base, leaving 12 bases between the germline ends. CDR3 coding DNA: TGTGCCAGTAGTATAGATTCCCGGAGGTGGAACACTGAAGCTTTCTTT. It codes for CASSIDSRRWNTEAFF.

J is TRBJ1-1 and V is TRBV5-8; tentatively, D is TRBD1 (6 bases). Trimming shortened V by 2 bases and J by 4 bases, and 9 bases separated the two germline ends. Per germline, CDR1 SGHTS and CDR2 YDEGEE. This CDR3 comprises 13 residues. CDR3 in amino acids: CASSFGGPTEAFF. CDR3 DNA sequence: TGTGCCAGCAGCTTCGGGGGCCCCACTGAAGCTTTCTTT. Drawing the rest from reference TRBV5-8 and TRBJ1-1, the complete variable domain is EAGVTQSPTHLIKTRGQQATLRCSPISGHTSVYWYQQALGLGLQFLLWYDEGEERNRGNFPPRFSGRQFPNYSSELNVNALELEDSALYLCASSFGGPTEAFFGQGTRLTVV.

This clone has just one count. This sequence joins TRBV7-8 and TRBJ1-6; a possible D gene is TRBD1 (5 bases). Germline lookup yields CDR1 SGHVS and CDR2 FQNEAQ. The V end lost 2 bases, the J end lost 1 base, and 15 bases lay between the germline ends. The CDR3 covers 18 residues. The CDR3 here is CASSLYPGLGSYNSPLHF. The CDR3 DNA reads as TGTGCCAGCAGCTTATACCCAGGGTTGGGGTCCTATAATTCACCCCTCCACTTT.

The chain couples TRBV24-1 to TRBJ2-5; D is possibly TRBD2 (6 bases). This CDR3 contains 16 residues. V was trimmed by 2 bases and J by 5 bases, leaving 17 bases between them. Germline CDR1 and CDR2: KGHDR and SFDVKD. Written as DNA, the CDR3 is TGTGCCACCAGTGATTCCCCCGGCGGGGCGAGGGAGACCCAGTACTTC. It is translated as CATSDSPGGARETQYF.

The chain joins TRBV27 to TRBJ2-2, with TRBD2 matching 9 bases. Germline CDR1 is MNHEY and CDR2 is SMNVEV (reference sequence). This CDR3 is built from 15 residues. V lost 7 bases and J lost 6; bases outside the gene matches: 9. This CDR3 is CASTGLREGSGELFF. The CDR3 bases are TGTGCCAGCACCGGCTTGCGGGAGGGTTCCGGGGAGCTGTTTTTT.

This clone was counted once. This chain uses TRBV5-7 with TRBJ2-7; 7 bases align to TRBD2. TRBV5-7 is designated an ORF whose function remains uncertain. This CDR3 spans 15 amino acids. Trimming cost V 0 bases and J 4 bases; bases outside gene matches: 7. The CDR3: CASSLGVGGDYEQYF. CDR3 sequence (DNA): TGTGCCAGCAGCTTGGGAGTGGGGGGGGATTACGAGCAGTACTTC.

The genes are TRBV6-4 and TRBJ2-1, with 7 bases that match TRBD1. Losses at the gene ends were 3 bases for V and 0 bases for J; bases not matched to a gene: 2. This CDR3 region has 15 residues. Looked up from germline, CDR1 is MRHNA and CDR2 is SNTAGT. DNA for the CDR3: TGTGCCAGCAGTGAGGGGGACAGCTCCTACAATGAGCAGTTCTTC. Its protein is CASSEGDSSYNEQFF.

The chain couples TRBV7-2 to TRBJ1-2; perhaps TRBD1 as D (5 bases). V was shortened by 5 bases and J by 4 bases, with 26 bases between the two germline ends. CDR1 and CDR2 (germline): SGHTA, FQGNSA. This CDR3 has 18 residues. The CDR3 loop is CASSKPRGVGVPLYGYTF. In nucleotides, the CDR3 is TGTGCCAGCAGCAAGCCCCGGGGAGTGGGGGTCCCTCTCTATGGCTACACCTTC.

The rearrangement links TRBV7-2 to TRBJ2-7, with 8 bases lining up with TRBD2. CDR1 is SGHTA, CDR2 FQGNSA, per germline. V shed 3 bases and J 5 bases; nucleotides not matched to a gene: 9. The CDR3 runs to 15 residues. As DNA, the CDR3 is TGTGCCAGCAGCTTTTCCTTTAGCGGGAACGACGAGCAGTACTTC. This encodes CASSFSFSGNDEQYF.

This clone has more than one count but fewer than ten. The chain carries TRBV6-4 and TRBJ2-1, with TRBD2 identical over 10 bases. CDR1 is MRHNA and CDR2 is SNTAGT in the germline V gene. This CDR3 is 15 amino acids long. V was pared by 4 bases and J by 7 bases, with 7 bases of the junction left unmatched. DNA for the CDR3: TGTGCCAGCAGTGTCGAGCGGGGGGGCATTAATGAGCAGTTCTTC. Its translation: CASSVERGGINEQFF.

The chain combines TRBV19 with TRBJ1-4, with D possibly being TRBD1 (6 bases). Trimming took 3 bases from V and 7 from J, leaving 15 bases between them. The germline V gene encodes CDR1 LNHDA and CDR2 SQIVND (reference sequence). The CDR3 length is 15 residues. The CDR3 DNA reads as TGTGCCAGTAGTATGTTTGGGGGCGCGTCTGAAAAACTGTTTTTT. Translation gives CASSMFGGASEKLFF.

V gene TRBV3-1 (or the pseudogene TRBV3-2) combines with J gene TRBJ2-3, with 7 bases aligning to TRBD2. V gave up 0 bases and J gave up 2 bases; unmatched junction bases: 17. This CDR3 spans 20 amino acids. Germline loops: CDR1 LGHDT, CDR2 YNNKEL (reference sequence). The CDR3 is CASSQDGSPLGGVVTDTQYF. CDR3 bases: TGTGCCAGCAGCCAAGATGGGAGCCCCCTGGGGGGGGTCGTCACAGATACGCAGTATTTT.

The V gene is TRBV10-3, the J gene TRBJ1-1, with 7 bases matching TRBD1. V trimming: 5 bases; J trimming: 5 bases; junction bases outside the gene matches: 5. The CDR3 spans 13 residues. CDR1 ENHRY and CDR2 SYGVKD come from the germline V gene. CDR3 sequence (DNA): TGTGCCATCAGTTCAGACAGGGTAACTGAAGCTTTCTTT. Translation: CAISSDRVTEAFF.

Here the CDR3 DNA reads TGTGCCAGTAGTGGTCAGGGGATTGCGGCTGAAGCTTTCTTT. It yields the protein CASSGQGIAAEAFF. The rearrangement joins TRBV19 to TRBJ1-1, with TRBD1 as a possible D gene (6 bases). Germline CDR1 is LNHDA and CDR2 is SQIVND (reference sequence). V lost 5 bases and J lost 6, with 16 bases in between. The CDR3 runs to 14 residues.

The rearrangement joins TRBV19 to TRBJ2-7; D gene unclear. Looked up from germline, CDR1 is LNHDA and CDR2 is SQIVND (reference sequence). V was pared by 3 bases and J by 4 bases, with 7 bases between. This CDR3 is built from 12 residues. The DNA for the CDR3 is TGTGCCAGTAGTATGGGGTTATACGAGCAGTACTTC. Encoded protein: CASSMGLYEQYF.

The rearrangement joins TRBV6-2 or TRBV6-3 to TRBJ2-6, with D tentatively TRBD1 or TRBD2 (5 bases each). The CDR3 sequence is 17 residues long. The germline V gene has CDR1 MNHEY and CDR2 SVGEGT. Trimming took 6 bases from V and 2 from J, leaving 17 bases between them. This CDR3 reads CASSPDHGAAGANVLTF. The CDR3 DNA is TGTGCCAGCAGCCCGGACCACGGGGCGGCTGGGGCCAACGTCCTGACTTTC.

The chain carries TRBV2 and TRBJ2-2; a weak D match, TRBD1 (5 bases). CDR1 is SNHLY and CDR2 is FYNNEI in the germline V gene. This CDR3 has 15 residues. The ends were cut back, 7 bases at V and 1 base at J, with 13 bases in the middle. The DNA of the CDR3 is TGTGCCAGCATAGGGGCAGATAGGAACACCGGGGAGCTGTTTTTT. As protein: CASIGADRNTGELFF.

The chain carries TRBV19 and TRBJ1-5; D ambiguous. Trimming removed 7 bases at V and 4 bases at J, with 11 bases between. This CDR3 is built from 13 residues. The germline CDR1 and CDR2 sequences are LNHDA and SQIVND (reference sequence). The CDR3 DNA follows: TGTGCCAGTACCCCGACTGAGAATCAGCCCCAGCATTTT. Protein: CASTPTENQPQHF.

V usage is TRBV27 and J usage is TRBJ1-4; 10 nucleotides match TRBD1. Unmatched junction bases numbered 10, after V lost 5 bases and J lost 7 bases. Looked up from germline, CDR1 is MNHEY and CDR2 is SMNVEV (reference sequence). This CDR3 has 16 amino acids. The CDR3 bases are TGTGCCAGCAGTCGAACCCTGGGACAGGGGCGTGAAAAACTGTTTTTT. Protein sequence: CASSRTLGQGREKLFF.

In its sample, this clone was seen a few times. The chain combines TRBV15 with TRBJ1-2, with TRBD1 matching 9 bases. Trimming at V came to 6 bases and at J to 2 bases, leaving 13 bases not matched to a gene. CDR1 is LNHNV and CDR2 is YYDKDF in the germline V gene (reference sequence). This CDR3 is 17 amino acids long. The CDR3 sequence is CATSPRTGATLNYGYTF. CDR3 nucleotide sequence: TGTGCCACCAGTCCTCGGACAGGGGCTACACTAAACTATGGCTACACCTTC.

J is TRBJ2-7 and V is TRBV11-3; D perhaps matches TRBD2 (5 bases). This CDR3 has 12 residues. V was clipped by 11 bases and J by 7 bases, with 18 bases between them. Germline values: CDR1 SGHNT, CDR2 YENEEA. CDR3 loop: CASRASGEEQYF. The CDR3 coding sequence is TGTGCCTCCCGCGCGAGCGGTGAAGAGCAGTACTTC. Together with reference TRBV11-3 and TRBJ2-7, the CDR3 gives the full variable domain: EAGVVQSPRYKIIEKKQPVAFWCNPISGHNTLYWYLQNLGQGPELLIRYENEEAVDDSQLPKDRFSAERLKGVDSTLKIQPAELGDSAVYLCASRASGEEQYFGPGTRLTVT.

This clone showed up just once. In nucleotides, the CDR3 is TGTGCCAGCAGTTTAACCCCCCTGGGCGGGGGGCAGTATTTT. It translates to CASSLTPLGGGQYF. The chain uses TRBV28 and TRBJ2-3; 7 nucleotides agree with TRBD2. CDR1 MDHEN and CDR2 SYDVKM come from the germline V gene. The CDR3 length is 14 residues. With V trimmed by 2 bases and J by 11 bases, 10 bases remained unmatched.

V gene TRBV10-3 combines with J gene TRBJ2-1; 7 nucleotides line up with TRBD2. V shed 0 bases and J 7 bases; nucleotides not matched to a gene: 0. Germline V gene data show CDR1 as ENHRY and CDR2 as SYGVKD. The CDR3 loop spans 13 amino acids. The CDR3 nucleotides read TGTGCCATCAGTGAGTCGGGGGGGAATGAGCAGTTCTTC. It codes for CAISESGGNEQFF.

This sequence joins TRBV5-4 and TRBJ1-4, with 7 positions matching TRBD1. Germline CDR1 reads SGHNT; CDR2 reads YYREEE (reference sequence). The CDR3 is 17 residues long. J was trimmed by 0 bases and V by 0 bases; bases with no gene match: 5. This CDR3 is CASSLGATGATNEKLFF. The CDR3 DNA is TGTGCCAGCAGCTTGGGGGCAACAGGGGCAACTAATGAAAAACTGTTTTTT.

In the case of this clone: One junction end does not reproduce the germline sequence, and a read error may be involved. The chain couples TRBV11-3 to TRBJ2-6; no definite D call. The CDR3 is 13 amino acids. Looked up from germline, CDR1 is SGHNT and CDR2 is YENEEA. The CDR3: CASSASGVNVLTF. CDR3 DNA sequence: TGTGCCAGCAGCGCAAGTGGGGTCAACGTCCTGACTTTC.

The chain combines TRBV18 with TRBJ2-7; TRBD1 agrees at 9 bases. The CDR3 has 14 amino acids. The V and J ends lost 2 bases and 3 bases, in that order; junction bases with no gene match: 2. Germline CDR1 KGHSH, CDR2 LQKENI. The CDR3 spells CASSPGTGNYEQYF. CDR3 bases: TGTGCCAGCTCACCAGGGACAGGGAACTACGAGCAGTACTTC.

The gene calls are TRBV29-1 and TRBJ2-5; D gene unclear. With 7 bases removed from V and 7 bases from J, the gap between germline ends came to 19 bases. Germline V lookup: CDR1 SQVTM, CDR2 ANQGSEA. The CDR3 loop spans 13 amino acids. Here the CDR3 DNA reads TGCAGCGCCATCCCTAATGCTGGAGCGACCCAGTACTTC. This translates into CSAIPNAGATQYF.